The 4 T cell receptor beta chains in this list originate from one sample, sequenced in a study of cytomegalovirus exposure and HLA in healthy donors. Researchers ran the PCR with 60 Vbeta and 13 Jbeta primers. Sequencing was performed with immunoSEQ multiplex PCR; in TCRdb, only in-frame clones are kept and a portion is missing. This table has some 34,000 clones, over 60% appearing once. The material sequenced was PBMCs. The origin of the receptors is a man in his forties in good health and CMV-seropositive.

The genes are TRBV19 and TRBJ1-2; the D is unclear. This CDR3 comprises 12 residues. Between the trimmed V and J ends, which lost 7 bases and 4 bases, there was a span of 10 bases. Germline lookup yields CDR1 LNHDA and CDR2 SQIVND (reference sequence). The CDR3 coding sequence is TGTGCCAGTACTGGACTGGGCTATGGCTACACCTTC. It yields the protein CASTGLGYGYTF. Filled out from reference TRBV19 and TRBJ1-2, the complete variable domain reads DGGITQSPKYLFRKEGQNVTLSCEQNLNHDAMYWYRQDPGQGLRLIYYSQIVNDFQKGDIAEGYSVSREKKESFPLTVTSAQKNPTAFYLCASTGLGYGYTFGSGTRLTVV.

V and J are TRBV2 and TRBJ2-2, with TRBD1 as a possible D gene (6 bases). CDR1 and CDR2 (germline): SNHLY, FYNNEI. The CDR3 covers 14 residues. Between the trimmed V and J ends, which lost 4 bases and 4 bases, there was a span of 10 bases. The CDR3 coding sequence is TGTGCCAGCAGTGCGACACAGGGCACCGGGGAGCTGTTTTTT. This sequence encodes CASSATQGTGELFF.

V gene TRBV2 combines with J gene TRBJ1-5; TRBD1 is a possible D gene (5 bases). Per germline, CDR1 SNHLY and CDR2 FYNNEI. V was shortened by 3 bases and J by 11 bases, with 17 bases between the two germline ends. This CDR3 spans 14 amino acids. The CDR3 DNA reads TGTGCCAGCAGTGACGGCGGAGGGGCCATCACCCAGCATTTT. Translating gives CASSDGGGAITQHF.

The chain uses TRBV7-2 and TRBJ2-7; 9 nucleotides line up with TRBD2. V shed 4 bases, J shed 1 base, and the junction held 8 bases outside the gene matches. Germline V CDR1 and CDR2: SGHTA, FQGNSA. CDR3 length equals 16 residues. The CDR3 DNA reads TGTGCCAGCAGCTCGGCGAGAGGACTAGCGTCCTACGAGCAGTACTTC. Translating it yields CASSSARGLASYEQYF.